These 10 T cell receptor beta chains share one sample of origin, sequenced in a study of neurological immune-mediated disorders. TCRdb itself ran the 5' RACE reads through MiXCR, one entry per CDR3 protein. The sample has fewer than 30,000 distinct CDR3 sequences, about an eighth seen once. Sequenced sample: PBMCs. These receptors were collected from an older woman with HTLV-1-associated myelopathy (HAM/TSP).

By its share, this clonotype is large (0.1 to 1%). The V and J genes are TRBV7-2 and TRBJ1-6, with D unclear. CDR3 size: 13 residues. The V end was cut by 6 bases, the J end by 11 bases, with 14 bases between. Germline V gene lookup returns CDR1 SGHTA and CDR2 FQGNSA. The CDR3: CASSIRGSTPLHF. In DNA, the CDR3 is TGTGCCAGCAGTATTCGGGGTTCTACACCCCTCCACTTT.

This clonotype was seen ten or more times. The V call is TRBV5-1, the J call TRBJ1-2; D is perhaps TRBD1 (6 bases). V lost 5 bases and J 2 bases, leaving 10 bases between the germline ends. Per the germline V gene, CDR1 is SGHRS and CDR2 is YFSETQ. The length of the CDR3 is 13 residues. This CDR3 is CASSLQGNYGYTF. As DNA, the CDR3 is TGCGCCAGCAGTCTACAGGGCAACTATGGCTACACCTTC.

This clonotype appeared many times. The chain carries TRBV20-1 and TRBJ2-3; D may correspond to TRBD1 or TRBD2 (6 bases each). CDR1 is DFQATT, CDR2 SNEGSKA, per germline (reference sequence). The CDR3 is made up of 14 amino acids. The CDR3, as DNA: TGCAGGCCAGGGGACTCCGAATACACAGATACGCAGTATTTT. Translating it yields CRPGDSEYTDTQYF.

By share of the sample, this clonotype is medium-sized. V is TRBV11-2 and J is TRBJ2-2; maybe TRBD1 (6 bases). The CDR3 contains 16 residues. V lost 3 bases to trimming and J lost 6 bases, with 17 bases between them. Germline V lookup: CDR1 SGHAT, CDR2 FQNNGV. The CDR3 DNA sequence: TGTGCCAGCAGCTTGTTTTCGAAACAGGGTTCCGGGGAGCTGTTTTTT. Its protein product is CASSLFSKQGSGELFF. The complete variable domain, with remaining parts taken from reference TRBV11-2 and TRBJ2-2, reads EAGVAQSPRYKIIEKRQSVAFWCNPISGHATLYWYQQILGQGPKLLIQFQNNGVVDDSQLPKDRFSAERLKGVDSTLKIQPAKLEDSAVYLCASSLFSKQGSGELFFGEGSRLTVL.

This clonotype was picked up many times. The chain uses TRBV6-2 or TRBV6-3 and TRBJ2-2; D remains ambiguous. Germline V gives CDR1 MNHEY, CDR2 SVGEGT. The CDR3 is 17 residues long. The germline V and J ends were trimmed by 2 bases and 1 base, with 14 bases remaining between them. The CDR3 loop is CASSYRPRTLNTGELFF. Written as DNA, the CDR3 is TGTGCCAGCAGTTACCGGCCGAGGACGTTGAACACCGGGGAGCTGTTTTTT.

This clonotype was recorded many times. The V gene is TRBV5-1, the J gene TRBJ1-2, with D possibly matching TRBD1 (6 bases). The CDR3 is made up of 14 amino acids. Deletions cut 3 bases from V and 6 bases from J, with 15 bases between. The germline V gene has CDR1 SGHRS and CDR2 YFSETQ. Written as DNA, the CDR3 is TGCGCCAGCAGCTCTGGTGTCCAGGGGAATGGCTACACCTTC. This codes for CASSSGVQGNGYTF.

As for this clonotype: This may be a read error: a much more frequent sequence differs by one nucleotide. The J gene is TRBJ2-3, the V gene TRBV4-3; D not resolved. The V gene's germline CDR1 is LGHNA and CDR2 YSLEER. The CDR3 length is 15 residues. The germline V and J ends were trimmed by 0 bases and 2 bases, with 9 bases remaining between them. The CDR3 DNA reads TGCGCCAGCAGCCAAGAACCAGTGGTCACAGATACGCAGTATTTT. The encoded protein is CASSQEPVVTDTQYF.

This clonotype was detected many times. This chain joins TRBV6-2 or TRBV6-3 and TRBJ2-7; D might be TRBD2 (6 bases). Germline V gives CDR1 MNHEY, CDR2 SVGEGT. V shed 0 bases and J shed 12 bases, with 15 bases lying between them. This CDR3 has 13 amino acids. The CDR3 reads CASSYSRGGVRYF. The CDR3 DNA follows: TGTGCCAGCAGTTACTCGAGAGGCGGGGTTCGGTACTTC.

This clonotype has more than one count but fewer than ten. The chain combines TRBV20-1 with TRBJ1-1; D possibly corresponds to TRBD1 (6 bases). The ends were cut back, 0 bases at V and 1 base at J, with 12 bases in the middle. Germline V CDR1 and CDR2: DFQATT, SNEGSKA (reference sequence). CDR3 size: 15 residues. DNA of the CDR3: TGCAGTGCTAGAGATACCCAGGGGAGGAACACTGAAGCTTTCTTT. Translation gives CSARDTQGRNTEAFF.

This clonotype was counted many times. V gene TRBV11-3 combines with J gene TRBJ2-1, with TRBD2 identical over 9 bases. V trimming: 4 bases; J trimming: 5 bases; junction bases outside the gene matches: 9. The CDR3 is made up of 16 amino acids. Germline CDR1 reads SGHNT; CDR2 reads YENEEA. The CDR3 DNA sequence: TGTGCCAGCAGCTACATACCGGGACTAGCCCACAATGAGCAGTTCTTC. It is translated as CASSYIPGLAHNEQFF. The complete variable domain, with remaining parts taken from reference TRBV11-3 and TRBJ2-1, reads EAGVVQSPRYKIIEKKQPVAFWCNPISGHNTLYWYLQNLGQGPELLIRYENEEAVDDSQLPKDRFSAERLKGVDSTLKIQPAELGDSAVYLCASSYIPGLAHNEQFFGPGTRLTVL.